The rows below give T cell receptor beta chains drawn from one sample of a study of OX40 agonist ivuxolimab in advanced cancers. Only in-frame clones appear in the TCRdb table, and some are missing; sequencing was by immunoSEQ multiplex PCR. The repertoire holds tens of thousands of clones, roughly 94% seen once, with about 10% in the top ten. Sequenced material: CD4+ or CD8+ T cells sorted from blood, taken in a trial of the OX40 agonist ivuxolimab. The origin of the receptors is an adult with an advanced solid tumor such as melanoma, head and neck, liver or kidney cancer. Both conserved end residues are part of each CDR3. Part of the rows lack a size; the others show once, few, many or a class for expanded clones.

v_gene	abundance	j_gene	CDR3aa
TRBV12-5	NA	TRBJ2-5	CASGPLETQYF
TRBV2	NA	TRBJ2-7	CASRRGTSGGDEQYF
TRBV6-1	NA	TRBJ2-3	CASSRLAGGLDTQYF
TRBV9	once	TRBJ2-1	CASSVADRRSVYNEQFF
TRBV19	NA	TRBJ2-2	CASSFESGGNTGELFF
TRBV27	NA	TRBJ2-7	CASSLGRNYEQYF
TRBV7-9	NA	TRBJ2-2	CASSADTGELFF
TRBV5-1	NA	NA	CASSPWDRGTYEQYF
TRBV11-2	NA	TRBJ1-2	CASREQGATHYGYTF
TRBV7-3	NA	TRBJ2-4	CASSRPPCDF
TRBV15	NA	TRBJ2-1	CATSRPPPGGVNEQFF
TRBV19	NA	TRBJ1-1	CASSQGTEGTEAFF
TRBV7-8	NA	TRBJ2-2	CASSLLIGYTGELFF
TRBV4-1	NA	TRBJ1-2	CASSLQDNQVPGYTF
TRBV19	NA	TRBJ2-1	CASSIDYIWTAGSNEQFF
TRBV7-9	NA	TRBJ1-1	CASSGYRGNTEAFF
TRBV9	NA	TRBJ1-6	CASGGGAYNSPLHF
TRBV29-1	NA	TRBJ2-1	CSVEEGTRTSNEQFF
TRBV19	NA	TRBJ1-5	CASTPQPQGNQPQHF
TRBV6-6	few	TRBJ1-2	CASSYSLDGYTF